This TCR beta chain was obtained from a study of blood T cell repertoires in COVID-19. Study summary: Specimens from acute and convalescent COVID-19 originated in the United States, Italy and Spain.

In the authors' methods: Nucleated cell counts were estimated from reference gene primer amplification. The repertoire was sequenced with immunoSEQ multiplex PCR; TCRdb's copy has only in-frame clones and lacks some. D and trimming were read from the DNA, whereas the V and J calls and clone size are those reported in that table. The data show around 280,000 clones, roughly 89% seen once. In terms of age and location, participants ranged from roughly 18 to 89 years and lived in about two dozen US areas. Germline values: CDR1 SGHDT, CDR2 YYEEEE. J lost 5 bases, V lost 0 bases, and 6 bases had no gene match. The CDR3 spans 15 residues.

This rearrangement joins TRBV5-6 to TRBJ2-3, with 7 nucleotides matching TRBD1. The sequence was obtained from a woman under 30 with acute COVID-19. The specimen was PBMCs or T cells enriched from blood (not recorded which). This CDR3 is CASSLVRGRIDTQYF. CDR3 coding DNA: TGTGCCAGCAGCTTGGTTAGGGGGCGGATAGATACGCAGTATTTT.